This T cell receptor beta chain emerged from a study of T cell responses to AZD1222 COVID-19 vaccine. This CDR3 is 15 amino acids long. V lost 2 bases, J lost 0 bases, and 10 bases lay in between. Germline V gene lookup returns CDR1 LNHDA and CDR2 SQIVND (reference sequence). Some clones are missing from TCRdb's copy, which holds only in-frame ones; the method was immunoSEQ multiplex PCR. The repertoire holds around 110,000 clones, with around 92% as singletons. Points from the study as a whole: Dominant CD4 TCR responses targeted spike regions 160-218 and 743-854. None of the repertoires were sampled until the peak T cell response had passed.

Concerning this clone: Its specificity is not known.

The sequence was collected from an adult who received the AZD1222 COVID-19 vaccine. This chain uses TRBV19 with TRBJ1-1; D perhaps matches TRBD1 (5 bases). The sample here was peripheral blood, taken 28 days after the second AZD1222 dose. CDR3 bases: TGTGCCAGTAGTATAAACGCAGGGATGAACACTGAAGCTTTCTTT. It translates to CASSINAGMNTEAFF.